This T cell receptor (beta chain) was sequenced in a study of T-cell memory formation after mild COVID-19. In the study overall: Clusters of TCRs were largely donor specific.

This clonotype occurred many times. Germline assignment: CDR1 SGHNT and CDR2 YENEEA. V lost 6 bases to trimming and J lost 7 bases; unmatched junction nucleotides: 5. CDR3 length: 14 residues. A 5'RACE reaction primed in the constant segment made cDNA libraries of TCR alpha and TCR beta, and these carried sample barcodes and UMIs. TCRdb re-called the 5' RACE reads through MiXCR, storing one row per CDR3 protein. Of roughly 150,000 distinct CDR3 sequences in the sample, 13% were seen once. The sample was PBMCs or a T cell subset sorted from them (not recorded which). This clonotype originated in a man aged 18 to 30 who had mild COVID-19 (a few samples of this study predate the infection). Cell type and time point are not known. The chain couples TRBV11-3 to TRBJ2-1; 11 bases match TRBD2. This CDR3 reads CASSFSGGANEQFF. The CDR3, as DNA: TGTGCCAGCAGTTTTAGCGGGGGGGCAAATGAGCAGTTCTTC.